What follows are 20 T cell receptor beta chains derived from one specimen sequenced in a study of CD8+CD57+ T cells in acquired aplastic anemia. For CDR3 and TCR beta VDJ profiling, genomic DNA was the template used. TCRdb processed the reads anew with MiXCR; each CDR3 protein has one entry. In the table there are some 150,000 distinct CDR3 sequences, around 41% of which are singletons. Sample: sorted CD4+, CD8+, or CD8+CD57+ T cells (not recorded which) from PBMCs. These receptors originate from a human donor in good health, serving as a control.

This chain links TRBV19 with TRBJ2-5; TRBD1 matches 8 bases. The V and J ends lost 0 bases and 5 bases, in that order; junction bases with no gene match: 11. The CDR3 is 17 residues long. From germline, CDR1 is LNHDA and CDR2 SQIVND (reference sequence). CDR3 residues: CASSIDLWGRGLETQYF. The CDR3 region has the DNA TGTGCCAGTAGTATAGATCTATGGGGCAGGGGGCTTGAGACCCAGTACTTC.

This clonotype was observed many times. The genes are TRBV7-6 and TRBJ2-3; D is unresolved. The V gene's germline CDR1 is SGHVS and CDR2 FNYEAQ. This CDR3 region has 16 residues. Trimming stripped 6 bases from V and 2 bases from J, with 18 bases between. The CDR3 DNA follows: TGTGCCAGCAGTCCCCTAGGGCCGCGATCCACAGATACGCAGTATTTT. Amino acid sequence: CASSPLGPRSTDTQYF.

This sequence joins TRBV19 and TRBJ1-1, with 9 bases identical to TRBD1. Germline V gene data show CDR1 as LNHDA and CDR2 as SQIVND (reference sequence). Unmatched junction bases numbered 4, after V lost 3 bases and J lost 5 bases. The CDR3 is 14 residues long. CDR3 region: CASSIGQGRTEAFF. The DNA of the CDR3 is TGTGCCAGTAGTATCGGACAGGGGAGAACTGAAGCTTTCTTT.

This chain joins TRBV29-1 and TRBJ2-1, with TRBD1 matching over 11 bases. The germline CDR1 and CDR2 sequences are SQVTM and ANQGSEA. J was trimmed by 6 bases and V by 8 bases; bases with no gene match: 6. The CDR3 runs 13 residues. The CDR3 reads CSQGQGAGNEQFF. The DNA of the CDR3 is TGCAGCCAAGGACAGGGGGCGGGCAATGAGCAGTTCTTC.

On this clonotype: A single base separates this from a much larger clone, so it may be a read error. The final CDR3 position lacks the conserved phenylalanine or tryptophan, pointing to a likely read error. The chain is built from TRBV3-1 and TRBJ2-3; 7 bases are a match to TRBD2. This CDR3 has 15 amino acids. After removal of 1 base from V and 9 bases from J, the junction contained 10 bases not matched to a gene. Germline values: CDR1 LGHDT, CDR2 YNNKEL (reference sequence). CDR3 in DNA: TGTGCCAGCAGCCAAGGGGCCAGCGGGGTAGCGACGCAGTATTCT. Amino acids: CASSQGASGVATQYS.

The V call is TRBV20-1, the J call TRBJ2-5; 8 positions match TRBD1. Trimming at V came to 1 base and at J to 5 bases, leaving 9 bases not matched to a gene. Germline V gene sequence: CDR1 DFQATT, CDR2 SNEGSKA (reference sequence). This CDR3 comprises 15 residues. CDR3 in amino acids: CSARGGQGSGETQYF. The CDR3, as DNA: TGCAGTGCTAGAGGAGGACAGGGATCGGGGGAGACCCAGTACTTC.

This clonotype was seen ten or more times. The V gene is TRBV20-1, the J gene TRBJ2-4, with 9 positions matching TRBD1. The germline V gene encodes CDR1 DFQATT and CDR2 SNEGSKA (reference sequence). V trimming: 5 bases; J trimming: 0 bases; junction bases outside the gene matches: 2. The CDR3 sequence is 14 residues long. This chain's CDR3 is CSAGQGLAKNIQYF. The CDR3 DNA is TGCAGTGCTGGACAGGGGCTAGCCAAAAACATTCAGTACTTC.

This chain links TRBV25-1 with TRBJ1-6, with no clear D. The V gene's germline CDR1 is MGHDK and CDR2 SYGVNS. The CDR3 is 17 residues long. Trimming removed 0 bases at V and 2 bases at J, with 11 bases between. CDR3 sequence (DNA): TGTGCCAGCAGTGAATATGGCACGGGGACCTATAATTCACCCCTCCACTTT. Its translation is CASSEYGTGTYNSPLHF.

In its sample, this clonotype was seen many times. The chain uses TRBV27 and TRBJ2-5, with 7 positions matching TRBD1. Germline V lookup: CDR1 MNHEY, CDR2 SMNVEV (reference sequence). The J segment lost 5 bases and the V segment lost 5 bases, leaving 8 bases of the junction unmatched. This CDR3 is 14 amino acids long. CDR3 in DNA: TGTGCCAGCAGTAAAAGACAGGGACCGGAGACCCAGTACTTC. This sequence encodes CASSKRQGPETQYF.

This chain uses TRBV19 with TRBJ1-5; 8 positions match TRBD1. CDR3 size: 13 residues. Trimming at V came to 6 bases and at J to 7 bases, leaving 5 bases not matched to a gene. Germline assignment: CDR1 LNHDA and CDR2 SQIVND (reference sequence). The CDR3 region has the DNA TGTGCCAGTAGCCTCAGGGGGCAACAGCCCCAGCATTTT. As protein: CASSLRGQQPQHF.

The chain combines TRBV19 with TRBJ1-2, with D hard to call. The CDR3 runs 13 residues. Germline CDR1 and CDR2: LNHDA and SQIVND (reference sequence). V lost 9 bases to trimming and J lost 8 bases, with 19 bases between them. The DNA for the CDR3 is TGTGCCAGCGTTGGCATTCCCAAGCACGGCTACACCTTC. Encoded protein: CASVGIPKHGYTF.

This clonotype was seen many times. The rearrangement links TRBV6-5 to TRBJ1-2; D unresolved. CDR3 size: 13 residues. V lost 0 bases, J lost 6 bases, and 8 bases lay in between. The V gene's germline CDR1 is MNHEY and CDR2 SVGAGI. DNA for the CDR3: TGTGCCAGCAGTTACTCTGAGACAAATGGCTACACCTTC. Encoded protein: CASSYSETNGYTF.

In this sample, this clonotype turned up many times. V gene TRBV6-2 or TRBV6-3 combines with J gene TRBJ1-2; D is unresolved. The CDR3 consists of 12 residues. Looked up from germline, CDR1 is MNHEY and CDR2 is SVGEGT. The V end was cut by 6 bases, the J end by 3 bases, with 8 bases between. Here the CDR3 reads CASRDLDYGYTF. The DNA for the CDR3 is TGTGCCAGCAGAGACCTCGACTATGGCTACACCTTC.

Note on this clonotype: Just one base apart from a much larger clone, this may be a read error. Since the CDR3 does not end with the conserved phenylalanine or tryptophan, this likely comes from a read error. The chain has TRBV28 and TRBJ1-6, with D uncertain. CDR3 length: 12 residues. Germline CDR1 is MDHEN and CDR2 is SYDVKM. V was clipped by 5 bases and J by 8 bases, with 7 bases between them. CDR3 region: CASSPSHSPLHL. CDR3 sequence (DNA): TGTGCCAGCAGTCCCAGCCATTCACCCCTCCACCTT.

CDR3 sequence: CASSNTLNTEAFF. In DNA form, the CDR3 reads TGTGCCAGCAGTAATACTTTGAACACTGAAGCTTTCTTT. The chain joins TRBV28 to TRBJ1-1, with D hard to call. Germline assignment: CDR1 MDHEN and CDR2 SYDVKM. V was pared by 5 bases and J by 0 bases, with 7 bases between. This CDR3 has 13 amino acids.

This clonotype occurred many times. This sequence joins TRBV2 and TRBJ2-1, with a weak D call TRBD2 (5 bases). Germline CDR1 and CDR2: SNHLY and FYNNEI. V was pared by 7 bases and J by 7 bases, with 14 bases between. CDR3 length: 13 amino acids. Here the CDR3 reads CASNHYQRNEQFF. CDR3 coding DNA: TGTGCCAGCAACCACTACCAGCGGAATGAGCAGTTCTTC.

The chain uses TRBV25-1 and TRBJ2-2, with 7 bases that match TRBD1. This CDR3 is 16 amino acids long. The germline CDR1 and CDR2 sequences are MGHDK and SYGVNS. Losses at the gene ends were 8 bases for V and 0 bases for J; bases not matched to a gene: 9. This chain's CDR3 is CASAQTGTANTGELFF. The CDR3 DNA follows: TGTGCCAGCGCCCAAACCGGGACAGCGAACACCGGGGAGCTGTTTTTT.

The chain carries TRBV15 and TRBJ1-5; 8 nucleotides align to TRBD1. The CDR3 has 15 residues. J lost 1 base, V lost 2 bases, and 1 base had no gene match. Germline V CDR1 and CDR2: LNHNV, YYDKDF (reference sequence). The CDR3 loop reads CATSRQGASNQPQHF. The CDR3 DNA reads as TGTGCCACCAGCAGACAGGGGGCGAGCAATCAGCCCCAGCATTTT.

A few counts support this clonotype. The chain is built from TRBV12-3 or TRBV12-4 and TRBJ1-1; no definite D call. The CDR3 consists of 13 residues. Trimming cost V 2 bases and J 1 base, with 5 bases left between them. CDR3 amino acids: CASSLWQNTEAFF. The CDR3 nucleotides are TGTGCCAGCAGTTTATGGCAGAACACTGAAGCTTTCTTT.

There are a few counts of this clonotype. The CDR3 nucleotides read TGTGCCACCTCCTCGGGACTAGCGGGAGTGCTTGAGCAGTTCTTC. It codes for CATSSGLAGVLEQFF. This chain links TRBV24-1 with TRBJ2-1; TRBD2 matches at 14 bases. Germline loops: CDR1 KGHDR, CDR2 SFDVKD. The CDR3 runs 15 residues. After removal of 9 bases from V and 9 bases from J, the junction contained 9 bases not matched to a gene.